This TCR beta chain was identified in a study of shared clonotypes between healthy human individuals. Points from the study as a whole: In general, naive subsets displayed greater estimated richness than memory subsets did.

From CD4+ cells came CD45RA+ naive and CD45RA-negative memory subsets. Profiled with immunoSEQ multiplex PCR; TCRdb holds only in-frame clones, not every one. In the table there are approximately 2,000,000 clones, around 93% of which are singletons. Germline lookup yields CDR1 SGHNT and CDR2 YENEEA. The CDR3 totals 13 residues. Trimming removed 1 base from V and 7 bases from J, with 10 bases in between. In the case of this clone: Antigen unknown.

Sequences were obtained from naive CD4+ T cells from PBMCs. Subset given: CD45RA+ positively selected. This receptor was identified in a man aged 18 to 29 in good health. Some clones in this sample may be carry-over from other donors' samples. V and J are TRBV11-3 and TRBJ2-5; D is undetermined. The CDR3 sequence is CASSLGLETTQYF. CDR3 DNA: TGTGCCAGCAGCTTAGGGCTAGAAACGACCCAGTACTTC.